These T cell receptor beta chains were read from a single sample in a study of cytomegalovirus exposure and HLA in healthy donors. Sequencing was performed with immunoSEQ multiplex PCR; in TCRdb, only in-frame clones are kept and a portion is missing. The sample shows around 94,000 clones, roughly 84% of them seen only once. The sample consisted of PBMCs. The source of these receptors is a man aged 18 to 29 in good health and CMV-seronegative. Each CDR3 is given with its conserved first and last residue. A D gene is named only where the DNA matches it firmly. Clone size is not always given. Where it is, it says once, few, many or a class for expanded clones.

DNA	CDR3	size	V	J	D
TGTGCCAGCAGCCAAGCCCCGACAGGGGCTCGAGAGACCCAGTACTTC	CASSQAPTGARETQYF	-	TRBV14	TRBJ2-5	TRBD1
TGCGCCAGCAGCTCGGGACTAGCGGGAGGACCTAGCACAGATACGCAGTATTTT	CASSSGLAGGPSTDTQYF	-	TRBV5-1	TRBJ2-3	TRBD2
TGCAGCGTTGGGGCGGGATCCGCAGATACGCAGTATTTT	CSVGAGSADTQYF	-	TRBV29-1	TRBJ2-3	-
TGTGCCAGCAGGAGAGGGGGCGGGGAGCTGTTTTTT	CASRRGGGELFF	-	TRBV9	TRBJ2-2	-
TGTGCCAGCAGCAAAGGACAGACCTACGAGCAGTACTTC	CASSKGQTYEQYF	-	TRBV9	TRBJ2-7	-
TGTGCCAGCAGCCGCTTCAGGAACACCGGGGAGCTGTTTTTT	CASSRFRNTGELFF	-	TRBV11-2	TRBJ2-2	-
TGTGCCAGCAGCTTAGGGGTAGCGGGGCACTACAATGAGCAGTTCTTC	CASSLGVAGHYNEQFF	-	TRBV13	TRBJ2-1	TRBD2
TGTGCCACCGAGGGGTCCAGGGGGAACACTGAAGCTTTCTTT	CATEGSRGNTEAFF	-	TRBV19	TRBJ1-1	-
TGTGCCAGCAGTTTCGGCGGGCGGGTAGAAGAGACCCAGTACTTC	CASSFGGRVEETQYF	-	TRBV27	TRBJ2-5	-
TGTGCCAGCAGTCTAGCCGGGGGCTCTGGGGCCAACGTCCTGACTTTC	CASSLAGGSGANVLTF	-	TRBV28	TRBJ2-6	-
TGTGCCAGCAAGTGGATGGGGGGAGTGGGACTAGCGGGAGTTCTCAACACCGGGGAGCTGTTTTTT	CASKWMGGVGLAGVLNTGELFF	-	TRBV28	TRBJ2-2	TRBD2
TGCAGCGTTGTAACTGGTGTGCGGTCCGGAAACACCATATATTTT	CSVVTGVRSGNTIYF	few	TRBV29-1	TRBJ1-3	-
TGCGCCTCCCGACTAGCGGGAGGAAGGGGGGATACGCAGTATTTT	CASRLAGGRGDTQYF	-	TRBV5-1	TRBJ2-3	TRBD2
TGTGCCAGCAGCCCGGGGTTACAGGGGAGAGGCCAGCCCCAGCATTTT	CASSPGLQGRGQPQHF	few	TRBV11-2	TRBJ1-5	TRBD1
TGTGCCAGCAGCTTGGGACAGAGGAACACTGAAGCTTTCTTT	CASSLGQRNTEAFF	few	TRBV5-4	TRBJ1-1	-
TGTGCCAGCAGACCTGACAGATACGAGCAGTACTTC	CASRPDRYEQYF	-	TRBV27	TRBJ2-7	-
TGTGCCAGCAGCTTCACCGCCGGGGCGGGGACGAACACCGGGGAGCTGTTTTTT	CASSFTAGAGTNTGELFF	-	TRBV7-6	TRBJ2-2	-
TGTGCCAGGTCCCCGACAGGGGGTCGGCAGCCCCAGCATTTT	CARSPTGGRQPQHF	-	TRBV2	TRBJ1-5	TRBD1
TGTGCCAGTAGGGGCCAGGGGGCCCCTGGGACTGAAGCTTTCTTT	CASRGQGAPGTEAFF	-	TRBV19	TRBJ1-1	TRBD1
TGTGCCAGCAGGCAAGGGGGGGCGACTAACTATGGCTACACCTTC	CASRQGGATNYGYTF	-	TRBV28	TRBJ1-2	-
TGCGCCAGCGCCGGGACAGGGGAACCTCCCTCTGGAAACACCATATATTTT	CASAGTGEPPSGNTIYF	-	TRBV10-1	TRBJ1-3	TRBD1
TGTGCCAGCAGCTTTGGGGCCCGCACAGATACGCAGTATTTT	CASSFGARTDTQYF	-	TRBV6-5	TRBJ2-3	-
TGTGCCAGCAGCGTAGACCCCCCTAGCGGGATTACCAATGAGCAGTTCTTC	CASSVDPPSGITNEQFF	-	TRBV9	TRBJ2-1	TRBD2
TGTGCCAGCAGAATAGGACAGGCTGGCACTGAAGCTTTCTTT	CASRIGQAGTEAFF	-	TRBV6-1	TRBJ1-1	TRBD1
TGTGCCAGCAGTTCCCCTCCCCTTGAGGAGCAGTTCTTC	CASSSPPLEEQFF	-	TRBV6-6	TRBJ2-1	-
TGTGCCAGCAGTGAACTAGCGGGAGCAGATACGCAGTATTTT	CASSELAGADTQYF	-	TRBV6-4	TRBJ2-3	TRBD2
TGCGCCAGCAGCTTGGAAAGTGTCTCGGATGAAAAACTGTTTTTT	CASSLESVSDEKLFF	-	TRBV5-1	TRBJ1-4	-
TGTGCCAGCAGGCCGACAGTTTCCTACGAGCAGTACTTC	CASRPTVSYEQYF	-	TRBV6-5	TRBJ2-7	-
TGTGCCAGCAGAAAAGGAGGATTAGATACGCAGTATTTT	CASRKGGLDTQYF	-	TRBV9	TRBJ2-3	-
TGTGCCAGCAAAGACGGAGACTATGGCTACACCTTC	CASKDGDYGYTF	few	TRBV6-6	TRBJ1-2	-
TGTGCCAGCAGCGGATCCGGGACTAGCGTGCACGAGCAGTACTTC	CASSGSGTSVHEQYF	-	TRBV9	TRBJ2-7	TRBD2
TGTGCCAGAAGCTTAGCTGTCGTAAACAGACCCAATGAGCAGTTCTTC	CARSLAVVNRPNEQFF	-	TRBV5-3	TRBJ2-1	-
TGTGCCAGCAGCCCGGCAGGGGGCTATGGCTACACCTTC	CASSPAGGYGYTF	-	TRBV25-1	TRBJ1-2	TRBD1
TGTGCCAGCGCTTCGATCTACCCCTACGAGCAGTACTTC	CASASIYPYEQYF	-	TRBV28	TRBJ2-7	-
TGTGCCAGCCACCGGGGGACAGATACGCAGTATTTT	CASHRGTDTQYF	-	TRBV7-9	TRBJ2-3	-
TGTGCCAGCAGCTTATTTGGTGGGGAGAATGAAAAACTGTTTTTT	CASSLFGGENEKLFF	-	TRBV7-9	TRBJ1-4	-
TGTGCCAGCAGCTTAGTTCCCCCTCGGCAGGGGAATGAGCAGTTCTTC	CASSLVPPRQGNEQFF	-	TRBV11-2	TRBJ2-1	-
TGCGCCAGCAGCCAAGAGTCAGGGGTGCTGGTGACAGATACGCAGTATTTT	CASSQESGVLVTDTQYF	once	TRBV4-3	TRBJ2-3	-
TGTGCCAGCAGCTTACTAGGAACGAACACTGAAGCTTTCTTT	CASSLLGTNTEAFF	-	TRBV7-2	TRBJ1-1	-
TGTGCCAGCAGCTTAGACAGGGCCTTGAACTCTTTGTTCGAGCAGTTCTTC	CASSLDRALNSLFEQFF	-	TRBV7-9	TRBJ2-1	-
TGCGCCAGCAGCCAAGACCCGGGACAGGGGAACACTGAAGCTTTCTTT	CASSQDPGQGNTEAFF	-	TRBV4-1	TRBJ1-1	TRBD1
TGTGCCAGCAGCCCCAGAGGCCCTTCCGGTCGGGTCGAGCAGTACTTC	CASSPRGPSGRVEQYF	-	TRBV16	TRBJ2-7	-
TGCAGCGTTGAAGATTACAGGGGGAGACTAGCTGGCATGAATGAGCAGTTCTTC	CSVEDYRGRLAGMNEQFF	-	TRBV29-1	TRBJ2-1	-
TGTGCCAGCAGCTGGACAGCACTAAGCACAGATACGCAGTATTTT	CASSWTALSTDTQYF	-	TRBV28	TRBJ2-3	-
TGTGCCAGCAGTGAATCGGTCAGGGTGTTCGATCAGCCCCAGCATTTT	CASSESVRVFDQPQHF	-	TRBV25-1	TRBJ1-5	-
TGCAGCGCCAATCCGGGACAGGGATATGGCTACACCTTC	CSANPGQGYGYTF	-	TRBV29-1	TRBJ1-2	TRBD1
TGTGCCAGCAGCCAAGAAGCGACTAGCGCCATGAACGGGGAGCTGTTTTTT	CASSQEATSAMNGELFF	-	TRBV4-2	TRBJ2-2	TRBD2
TGTGCCAGCAGCGTGGACCCGCAGGGAGGCACTAATGAAAAACTGTTTTTT	CASSVDPQGGTNEKLFF	-	TRBV9	TRBJ1-4	-